Below, 5 T cell receptor beta chains from the same sample are listed, as sequenced in a study of early T cells in non-severe SARS-CoV-2 infection. From the 5' RACE reads, TCRdb called clonotypes with MiXCR, one entry per CDR3 protein. The table lists some 40,000 distinct CDR3 sequences, over 3.5% of them singletons. Sequencing was done on a sample of whole blood. Source of these receptors: an adult who was a healthcare worker with PCR-confirmed SARS-CoV-2 infection or an uninfected control (not recorded which).

This clonotype has only a few counts. This rearrangement joins TRBV20-1 to TRBJ1-4; 7 positions agree with TRBD1. Unmatched junction bases numbered 8, after V lost 1 base and J lost 3 bases. The CDR3 has 16 residues. Looked up from germline, CDR1 is DFQATT and CDR2 is SNEGSKA (reference sequence). The CDR3 bases are TGCAGTGCTAGAGCCTCAACAGGGGAAGCTAATGAAAAACTGTTTTTT. Residues: CSARASTGEANEKLFF.

Only a few counts were recorded for this clonotype. This rearrangement joins TRBV7-2 to TRBJ2-7; D possibly corresponds to TRBD2 (6 bases). The V gene lost 5 bases and the J gene lost 3 bases, with 14 bases spanning the gap. Germline V gives CDR1 SGHTA, CDR2 FQGNSA. The CDR3 loop spans 14 amino acids. The CDR3 region is CASSEEGPGYEQYV. As DNA, the CDR3 is TGTGCCAGCAGCGAGGAGGGACCCGGCTACGAGCAGTACGTC.

CDR3 DNA: TGTGCCAGCAGCTCAGACAGACTAGCGGGGTACAATGAGCAGTTCTTC. Encoded protein: CASSSDRLAGYNEQFF. The genes are TRBV11-2 and TRBJ2-1; 11 bases are a match to TRBD2. With V trimmed by 4 bases and J by 4 bases, 6 bases remained unmatched. Germline V gene sequence: CDR1 SGHAT, CDR2 FQNNGV. The CDR3 loop spans 16 amino acids.

This clonotype was detected many times. V and J are TRBV7-8 and TRBJ1-3; perhaps TRBD1 as D (5 bases). The CDR3 totals 14 residues. Germline CDR1 and CDR2: SGHVS and FQNEAQ. Trimming removed 1 base from V and 4 bases from J, with 8 bases in between. In DNA form, the CDR3 reads TGTGCCAGCAGCTTAGGGGACCTAGGAAACACCATATATTTT. It translates to CASSLGDLGNTIYF. Looking up the rest from reference TRBV7-8 and TRBJ1-3 gives the full variable domain: GAGVSQSPRYKVAKRGQDVALRCDPISGHVSLFWYQQALGQGPEFLTYFQNEAQLDKSGLPSDRFFAERPEGSVSTLKIQRTQQEDSAVYLCASSLGDLGNTIYFGEGSWLTVV.

This chain links TRBV6-4 with TRBJ1-1; TRBD1 agrees at 7 bases. The CDR3 runs to 13 residues. Germline V lookup: CDR1 MRHNA, CDR2 SNTAGT. V shed 6 bases, J shed 4 bases, and the junction held 5 bases outside the gene matches. CDR3 residues: CASRGEGATEAFF. The CDR3 DNA reads TGTGCCAGCAGGGGAGAGGGGGCCACTGAAGCTTTCTTT.